This T cell receptor (beta chain) comes out of a study of blood T cell repertoires in COVID-19. Participant age was roughly 18 to 90 years, and participants resided in about 25 US areas. Recovered status in Cohort 3 required two negative PCRs, clearance, or symptom resolution. The germline CDR1 and CDR2 sequences are LGHDT and YNNKEL (reference sequence). This CDR3 contains 15 residues. After removal of 1 base from V and 4 bases from J, the junction contained 6 bases not matched to a gene. Original data processing: Amplification from reference gene primers served as the basis for estimated nucleated cell counts. The method was immunoSEQ multiplex PCR; TCRdb's version includes in-frame clones alone and lacks a portion of them. V and J calls and clone size follow that table, whereas D and trimming were derived from the DNA. The data hold roughly 140,000 clones, with 85% observed a single time.

This clonotype was obtained from a woman aged 40 to 50 who had recovered from COVID-19. This sequence joins TRBV3-1 (or the pseudogene TRBV3-2) and TRBJ2-7; 8 nucleotides match TRBD2. The sample was PBMCs or T cells enriched from blood (not recorded which). The CDR3 DNA follows: TGTGCCAGCAGCCAAGGCGAGCGGGGGAGGTACGAGCAGTACTTC. Amino acid sequence: CASSQGERGRYEQYF.